Below, 27 T cell receptor beta chains from the same sample are listed, as sequenced in a study of shared clonotypes between healthy human individuals (dated by TCRdb to 2020 to 2022). For the CD8 naive samples, CD45RO-negative cells were positively selected for CCR7, yielding a CD45RA+CCR7+ population from which TemRA cells were excluded. Library prep was done by the immunoSEQ multiplex PCR assay. Drawn from immuneACCESS, this table holds only the in-frame rearrangements with V and J called that TCRdb kept. Clones are partly lost; checked studies trace under half to an unresolved V gene and leave the rest unexplained. The sample includes 800,000 to 950,000 clones, with about 96% observed a single time. The leading ten clones occupy less than 0.3% of the sample. Sample: naive CD8+ T cells sorted from blood. The cell subset or site label of this sample denotes: CD45RA+CCR7+. These TCRs come from a young man in good health.

The chain combines TRBV29-1 with TRBJ2-3; 7 bases align to TRBD1. The V segment lost 2 bases and the J segment 0 bases; nucleotides outside the gene matches: 5. CDR1 SQVTM and CDR2 ANQGSEA come from the germline V gene. There are 15 residues in the CDR3. The CDR3 is CSVELATGSTDTQYF. The CDR3 bases are TGCAGCGTTGAACTCGCGACAGGGAGCACAGATACGCAGTATTTT.

On this clone itself: The same CDR3 is also encoded by other DNA sequences in this sample. The chain links TRBV2 to TRBJ2-1; no clear D. Trimming left V 4 bases short and J 5 bases short, with 6 bases between. The CDR3 runs to 12 residues. Germline values: CDR1 SNHLY, CDR2 FYNNEI. The CDR3 DNA sequence: TGTGCCAGCAGTGTTGGAGACAATGAGCAGTTCTTC. Translating gives CASSVGDNEQFF.

The chain employs TRBV11-2 and TRBJ1-2; a possible D gene is TRBD1 (5 bases). With 4 bases removed from V and 7 bases from J, the gap between germline ends came to 19 bases. CDR1 SGHAT and CDR2 FQNNGV come from the germline V gene. The CDR3 spans 15 residues. CDR3 DNA sequence: TGTGCCAGCAGCTGGGACGGCCTCATGGTTGCTGGCTACACCTTC. This gives the protein CASSWDGLMVAGYTF.

V is TRBV11-2 and J is TRBJ2-7; D gene ambiguous. The CDR3 totals 14 residues. V gave up 4 bases and J gave up 2 bases, with 12 bases separating them. The V gene's germline CDR1 is SGHAT and CDR2 FQNNGV. CDR3 sequence: CASSSMGSTYEQYF. The CDR3 DNA reads TGTGCCAGCAGCTCCATGGGGTCCACCTACGAGCAGTACTTC.

The chain recombines TRBV5-5 with TRBJ2-7; 7 bases match TRBD2. With 1 base clipped from V and 3 bases from J, the junction kept 7 bases outside the gene matches. Germline V gene lookup returns CDR1 SGHKS and CDR2 YYEKEE (reference sequence). The CDR3 is made up of 15 amino acids. The CDR3 DNA is TGTGCCAGCAGCTTGAGGCTAGCGGATTTCTACGAGCAGTACTTC. Translated: CASSLRLADFYEQYF.

In the case of this clone: Additional DNA sequences in this sample encode the identical CDR3. This sequence joins TRBV9 and TRBJ1-3; no clear D gene. Looked up from germline, CDR1 is SGDLS and CDR2 is YYNGEE. Trimming removed 0 bases from V and 0 bases from J, with 7 bases in between. The CDR3 is made up of 15 amino acids. The CDR3 loop reads CASSVGTSSGNTIYF. The CDR3 region has the DNA TGTGCCAGCAGCGTAGGCACCAGCTCTGGAAACACCATATATTTT. The whole variable domain, remainder taken from reference TRBV9 and TRBJ1-3, is DSGVTQTPKHLITATGQRVTLRCSPRSGDLSVYWYQQSLDQGLQFLIQYYNGEERAKGNILERFSAQQFPDLHSELNLSSLELGDSALYFCASSVGTSSGNTIYFGEGSWLTVV.

This clone showed up just once. This chain links TRBV15 with TRBJ1-2; D gene ambiguous. Germline CDR1 and CDR2: LNHNV and YYDKDF (reference sequence). V was clipped by 0 bases and J by 4 bases, with 15 bases between them. This CDR3 spans 16 amino acids. The CDR3 sequence: CATSRDLAPLIYGYTF. The CDR3 nucleotides read TGTGCCACCAGCAGAGATCTGGCGCCCCTTATCTATGGCTACACCTTC.

The rearrangement uses TRBV11-2 and TRBJ2-3; the match to TRBD2 covers 11 bases. After removal of 3 bases from V and 2 bases from J, the junction contained 4 bases not matched to a gene. CDR3 length: 16 amino acids. Germline values: CDR1 SGHAT, CDR2 FQNNGV. Written as DNA, the CDR3 is TGTGCCAGCAGCTTGGGACTAGCGGTACCCACAGATACGCAGTATTTT. Its translation: CASSLGLAVPTDTQYF.

The CDR3 spells CASSQPTTGVETQYF. For the CDR3, the DNA is TGCGCCAGCAGCCAACCCACTACAGGGGTAGAGACCCAGTACTTC. This chain connects TRBV4-1 to TRBJ2-5; 7 positions match TRBD1. Per the germline V gene, CDR1 is MGHRA and CDR2 is YSYEKL. CDR3 length equals 15 residues. Trimming took 2 bases from V and 4 from J; bases not matched to a gene: 7.

The chain links TRBV29-1 to TRBJ1-3, with D possibly TRBD1 on 6 matching bases. Between the trimmed V and J ends, which lost 7 bases and 6 bases, there was a span of 16 bases. CDR3 length equals 13 residues. The germline CDR1 and CDR2 sequences are SQVTM and ANQGSEA. The CDR3 DNA sequence: TGCAGCGCTGGGGGGGCTGAGACAAACACCATATATTTT. The encoded protein is CSAGGAETNTIYF.

The chain couples TRBV10-2 to TRBJ2-1; D assignment may be TRBD1 or TRBD2 (5 bases each). Germline CDR1 WSHSY, CDR2 SAAADI. The V end lost 1 base, the J end lost 7 bases, and 5 bases lay between the germline ends. This CDR3 comprises 12 residues. Here the CDR3 DNA reads TGCGCCAGCAGTGAGTGGGGGAATGAGCAGTTCTTC. Translating gives CASSEWGNEQFF.

The rearrangement links TRBV19 to TRBJ2-1; D is possibly TRBD1 or TRBD2 (6 bases each). The V gene's germline CDR1 is LNHDA and CDR2 SQIVND (reference sequence). CDR3 size: 14 residues. V lost 9 bases to trimming and J lost 4 bases, with 16 bases between them. CDR3 loop: CASTEGGLYNEQFF. In DNA, the CDR3 is TGTGCCAGCACCGAGGGGGGCCTATACAATGAGCAGTTCTTC.

The V gene is TRBV5-4, the J gene TRBJ2-4, with D tentatively TRBD2 (6 bases). The germline V gene has CDR1 SGHNT and CDR2 YYREEE (reference sequence). The CDR3 is 14 amino acids. V was cut by 0 bases and J by 7 bases, with 11 bases left in between. The CDR3 nucleotides are TGTGCCAGCAGCTTGGGGGAGGTAAAGAACATTCAGTACTTC. Amino acid sequence: CASSLGEVKNIQYF. The full variable domain, with the rest looked up from reference TRBV5-4 and TRBJ2-4, is ETGVTQSPTHLIKTRGQQVTLRCSSQSGHNTVSWYQQALGQGPQFIFQYYREEENGRGNFPPRFSGLQFPNYSSELNVNALELDDSALYLCASSLGEVKNIQYFGAGTRLSVL.

The V call is TRBV7-7, the J call TRBJ2-5; 9 positions match TRBD1. Germline CDR1 is SSHAT and CDR2 is FNYEAQ (reference sequence). J lost 1 base, V lost 8 bases, and 5 bases had no gene match. The CDR3 spans 14 residues. The CDR3: CASGTGSPQETQYF. The CDR3 DNA reads TGTGCCAGCGGGACAGGGAGCCCCCAAGAGACCCAGTACTTC.

Note on this clone: At one of its ends the junction is not consistent with the germline gene, which may arise from a read error. J is TRBJ1-2 and V is TRBV15; D unclear. The CDR3 runs to 15 residues. Germline CDR1 and CDR2: LNHNV and YYDKDF (reference sequence). CDR3 protein: CATSRVRQNYYGYTF. CDR3 DNA sequence: TGTGCCACCAGCAGAGTTAGGCAGAATTACTACGGCTACACCTTC.

This clone was counted once. The V gene is TRBV9, the J gene TRBJ2-5; 7 nucleotides agree with TRBD2. J lost 4 bases, V lost 3 bases, and 3 bases had no gene match. This CDR3 spans 13 amino acids. CDR1 is SGDLS and CDR2 is YYNGEE in the germline V gene. CDR3 DNA sequence: TGTGCCAGCAGCGACGGACTAGGAGAGACCCAGTACTTC. It is translated as CASSDGLGETQYF.

The chain is built from TRBV29-1 and TRBJ2-2; 14 bases line up with TRBD2. Germline V CDR1 and CDR2: SQVTM, ANQGSEA. The J segment lost 7 bases and the V segment lost 6 bases, leaving 10 bases of the junction unmatched. The CDR3 loop spans 16 amino acids. CDR3 DNA: TGCAGCGTGGACGGACTAGCGGGAGGCTCTCTCGGGGAGCTGTTTTTT. Translation: CSVDGLAGGSLGELFF.

The V call is TRBV7-3, the J call TRBJ2-3, with D hard to call. V was trimmed by 0 bases and J by 0 bases, leaving 16 bases between them. The CDR3 runs to 18 residues. The germline gives CDR1 SGHTA, CDR2 FQGTGA. The CDR3 bases are TGTGCCAGCAGCTTAACTGATCTTGAAATAGCTAGCACAGATACGCAGTATTTT. Translated: CASSLTDLEIASTDTQYF.

V is TRBV2 and J is TRBJ1-5, with D possibly TRBD1 on 6 matching bases. The CDR3 length is 16 residues. Trimming shortened V by 2 bases and J by 3 bases, and 14 bases separated the two germline ends. Germline-derived CDR1 and CDR2 are SNHLY and FYNNEI. The CDR3 spells CASSESGTWSNQPQHF. The CDR3 nucleotides are TGTGCCAGCAGTGAATCCGGGACATGGTCCAATCAGCCCCAGCATTTT. The full variable domain, completed using reference TRBV2 and TRBJ1-5, is EPEVTQTPSHQVTQMGQEVILRCVPISNHLYFYWYRQILGQKVEFLVSFYNNEISEKSEIFDDQFSVERPDGSNFTLKIRSTKLEDSAMYFCASSESGTWSNQPQHFGDGTRLSIL.

The V and J genes are TRBV29-1 and TRBJ1-5; D is ambiguous. Trimming cost V 1 base and J 0 bases, with 10 bases left between them. This CDR3 region has 15 residues. Looked up from germline, CDR1 is SQVTM and CDR2 is ANQGSEA. CDR3 residues: CSVEATEDSNQPQHF. The CDR3 DNA follows: TGCAGCGTTGAAGCCACAGAGGATAGCAATCAGCCCCAGCATTTT.

The chain employs TRBV2 and TRBJ1-1, with D unclear. CDR3 length equals 13 residues. The V end was cut by 4 bases, the J end by 1 base, with 7 bases between. Germline values: CDR1 SNHLY, CDR2 FYNNEI. The CDR3 loop reads CASSVGSNTEAFF. The DNA for the CDR3 is TGTGCCAGCAGTGTCGGGTCGAACACTGAAGCTTTCTTT.

V is TRBV14 and J is TRBJ2-5; D is unresolved. The CDR3 is 15 residues long. V lost 0 bases and J lost 4, with 12 bases in between. Germline lookup yields CDR1 SGHDN and CDR2 FVKESK. As DNA, the CDR3 is TGTGCCAGCAGCCAAGACGCCAATAGCCTAGAGACCCAGTACTTC. Protein sequence: CASSQDANSLETQYF.

The chain recombines TRBV4-1 with TRBJ2-7; TRBD1 might be the D (5 bases). This CDR3 contains 15 residues. CDR1 is MGHRA and CDR2 is YSYEKL in the germline V gene. Deletions cut 3 bases from V and 0 bases from J, with 12 bases between. CDR3 protein: CASSHTIQASYEQYF. The CDR3 DNA sequence: TGCGCCAGCAGCCACACCATACAGGCCTCCTACGAGCAGTACTTC.

The chain recombines TRBV7-9 with TRBJ2-1; no clear D. The CDR3 is 15 amino acids. Trimming removed 5 bases from V and 6 bases from J, with 17 bases in between. Germline CDR1 reads SEHNR; CDR2 reads FQNEAQ (reference sequence). Written as DNA, the CDR3 is TGTGCCAGCAGCCTCTCGGAGTGGGCACCCAATGAGCAGTTCTTC. It yields the protein CASSLSEWAPNEQFF.

This clone was seen a single time. The CDR3 reads CASSSGRSAPHLLYEQYF. In DNA form, the CDR3 reads TGTGCCAGCTCCTCGGGCAGGTCCGCCCCACACCTGCTTTACGAGCAGTACTTC. The rearrangement uses TRBV5-8 and TRBJ2-7; D gene uncertain. The V end lost 7 bases, the J end lost 4 bases, and 30 bases lay between the germline ends. CDR1 is SGHTS and CDR2 is YDEGEE in the germline V gene. CDR3 length: 18 amino acids.

This sequence joins TRBV6-1 and TRBJ1-5; 10 nucleotides line up with TRBD1. There are 14 residues in the CDR3. The germline V gene has CDR1 MNHNS and CDR2 SASEGT. V lost 8 bases, J lost 1 base, and 2 bases stayed unmatched. For the CDR3, the DNA is TGTGCCAGCGGGGACAGGGGAAGCAATCAGCCCCAGCATTTT. It codes for CASGDRGSNQPQHF.

The chain carries TRBV5-5 and TRBJ2-7; D is undetermined. This CDR3 spans 13 amino acids. V was shortened by 2 bases and J by 2 bases, with 8 bases between the two germline ends. Germline CDR1 SGHKS, CDR2 YYEKEE (reference sequence). DNA for the CDR3: TGTGCCAGCAGCTTTCGAACGGCCTACGAGCAGTACTTC. This gives the protein CASSFRTAYEQYF. Looking up the rest from reference TRBV5-5 and TRBJ2-7 gives the full variable domain: DAGVTQSPTHLIKTRGQQVTLRCSPISGHKSVSWYQQVLGQGPQFIFQYYEKEERGRGNFPDRFSARQFPNYSSELNVNALLLGDSALYLCASSFRTAYEQYFGPGTRLTVT.